These 22 T cell receptor beta chains came from one sample sequenced in a study of regulatory T cells in long-lasting Graves disease. Time point specified: persistent/refractory GD, antithyroid drugs over 5 years with positive TRAb. Researchers made the TCR library from RNA that was extracted from PBMCs. Building of the TCR beta libraries involved iRepertoire HTBI primers and Arm-PCR of CDR3 regions. A single record per CDR3 protein comes from TCRdb applying MiXCR to the multiplex PCR reads. The sample consists of 650,000 to 850,000 distinct CDR3 sequences, about 30% of them appearing once. Sequenced here: peripheral blood mononuclear cells (PBMCs), sampled when the disease was refractory, from a patient treated with antithyroid drugs. The receptors stem from a female donor with Graves disease.

This clonotype was counted at least ten times. The V and J genes are TRBV2 and TRBJ1-5; D call uncertain. Germline V CDR1 and CDR2: SNHLY, FYNNEI. The V and J ends lost 8 bases and 2 bases respectively, with 10 bases between them. CDR3 length: 13 residues. The CDR3 nucleotides read TGTGCCAGCCTGGGTCGAGGCAATCAGCCCCAGCATTTT. It is translated as CASLGRGNQPQHF.

This clonotype was seen ten or more times. The rearrangement uses TRBV2 and TRBJ1-5; 9 bases align to TRBD1. Germline lookup yields CDR1 SNHLY and CDR2 FYNNEI. The CDR3 totals 16 residues. The junction had 6 bases not matched to a gene; V was cut back by 6 bases and J by 0 bases. Here the CDR3 reads CASSRDRVGSNQPQHF. CDR3 coding DNA: TGTGCCAGCAGCAGGGACAGGGTGGGTAGCAATCAGCCCCAGCATTTT.

This clonotype has at least ten counts. The CDR3 is CASSPTDRIEAFF. The CDR3 DNA follows: TGTGCCAGCAGTCCAACCGACAGGATTGAAGCTTTCTTT. The chain carries TRBV28 and TRBJ1-1; maybe TRBD1 (6 bases). This CDR3 contains 13 residues. V was shortened by 5 bases and J by 7 bases, with 14 bases between the two germline ends. Germline CDR1 is MDHEN and CDR2 is SYDVKM. Combining the CDR3 with reference TRBV28 and TRBJ1-1 gives the whole variable domain DVKVTQSSRYLVKRTGEKVFLECVQDMDHENMFWYRQDPGLGLRLIYFSYDVKMKEKGDIPEGYSVSREKKERFSLILESASTNQTSMYLCASSPTDRIEAFFGQGTRLTVV.

The gene calls are TRBV11-2 and TRBJ1-1, with a possible D match to TRBD1 (6 bases). V gave up 3 bases and J gave up 3 bases, with 14 bases separating them. The CDR3 is made up of 15 amino acids. Germline lookup yields CDR1 SGHAT and CDR2 FQNNGV. DNA of the CDR3: TGTGCCAGCAGCTTGGCCGGGACACCGGACACTGAAGCTTTCTTT. The encoded protein is CASSLAGTPDTEAFF.

This clonotype was observed a handful of times. The chain combines TRBV12-5 with TRBJ2-7, with a weak D call TRBD2 (6 bases). This CDR3 contains 12 residues. Germline V gene lookup returns CDR1 LGHNT and CDR2 FRNRAP. CDR3 coding DNA: TGTGCCAGCGGGCTAGCGACCTACGAGCAGTACTTC. Its translation: CASGLATYEQYF.

The CDR3 protein is CASSLTTGSYSPLHF. CDR3 nucleotide sequence: TGTGCCAGCAGTTTAACGACAGGGTCTTATTCACCCCTCCACTTT. V is TRBV2 and J is TRBJ1-6, with 7 bases that match TRBD1. V dropped 5 bases and J dropped 8; count of bases not matched to a gene: 9. Germline CDR1 SNHLY, CDR2 FYNNEI. The CDR3 contains 15 residues.

In regard to this clonotype: This sequence may be a read error, since a much larger clone differs from it by one base. The V gene is TRBV12-3 or TRBV12-4, the J gene TRBJ1-5; D not certain. CDR3 length equals 14 residues. CDR3: CTSSFGDSNQPQHF. In DNA form, the CDR3 reads TGTACCAGCAGTTTCGGGGATAGCAATCAGCCCCAGCATTTT.

This clonotype was picked up a small number of times. The rearrangement joins TRBV3-1 to TRBJ1-6; D not resolved. This CDR3 spans 13 amino acids. The germline CDR1 and CDR2 sequences are LGHDT and YNNKEL (reference sequence). V was clipped by 2 bases and J by 8 bases, with 7 bases between them. CDR3 sequence: CASSQRPDSPLHF. The CDR3 DNA is TGTGCCAGCAGCCAAAGGCCCGATTCACCCCTCCACTTT.

This clonotype came up a few times. The rearrangement uses TRBV9 and TRBJ1-5; 8 positions match TRBD1. The CDR3 has 14 amino acids. V was clipped by 4 bases and J by 7 bases; unmatched bases: 7. CDR1 SGDLS and CDR2 YYNGEE come from the germline V gene. In DNA form, the CDR3 reads TGTGCCAGCAGCCCTACAGGGACAGGCCAGCCCCAGCATTTT. Translated, it gives CASSPTGTGQPQHF.

This clonotype has just a few counts. V and J are TRBV6-5 and TRBJ2-7; D possibly corresponds to TRBD2 (6 bases). Germline V gives CDR1 MNHEY, CDR2 SVGAGI. V was clipped by 2 bases and J by 2 bases, with 22 bases between them. The CDR3 consists of 18 residues. For the CDR3, the DNA is TGTGCCAGCAGTTACCCTCGGGGCGGGATAGTCAGTCCCTACGAGCAGTACTTC. Its protein product is CASSYPRGGIVSPYEQYF.

The V call is TRBV19, the J call TRBJ1-1; 12 bases fit TRBD1. This CDR3 has 15 residues. Germline values: CDR1 LNHDA, CDR2 SQIVND (reference sequence). The V segment lost 2 bases and the J segment 6 bases; nucleotides outside the gene matches: 4. The CDR3 is CASSISGQGASEAFF. CDR3 coding DNA: TGTGCCAGTAGTATATCGGGACAGGGGGCATCTGAAGCTTTCTTT.

At least ten counts were recorded for this clonotype. The CDR3 is CASSETGSVTEAFF. CDR3 nucleotides: TGTGCCAGCAGCGAGACAGGGTCGGTCACTGAAGCTTTCTTT. The chain couples TRBV6-1 to TRBJ1-1; 7 positions match TRBD1. This CDR3 has 14 residues. Trimming removed 6 bases from V and 4 bases from J; junction bases left unmatched: 8. From germline, CDR1 is MNHNS and CDR2 SASEGT.

V gene TRBV3-1 combines with J gene TRBJ2-7; 13 positions agree with TRBD2. V lost 4 bases and J lost 6; bases outside the gene matches: 6. The V gene's germline CDR1 is LGHDT and CDR2 YNNKEL (reference sequence). This CDR3 is 15 amino acids long. CDR3 nucleotides: TGTGCCAGCAGCCCTTGGACTAGCGGGAGAACCGAGCAGTACTTC. Protein product: CASSPWTSGRTEQYF.

The chain couples TRBV5-1 to TRBJ2-2; D gene unclear. The germline V gene has CDR1 SGHRS and CDR2 YFSETQ. The CDR3 extends over 15 amino acids. Trimming cost V 0 bases and J 4 bases, with 10 bases left between them. The CDR3, as DNA: TGCGCCAGCAGCTTGGTGGCAGTACCCACCGGGGAGCTGTTTTTT. Its protein product is CASSLVAVPTGELFF.

The chain combines TRBV18 with TRBJ1-2; D is unresolved. Germline V CDR1 and CDR2: KGHSH, LQKENI. Deletions cut 0 bases from V and 8 bases from J, with 10 bases between. This CDR3 is 13 amino acids long. DNA for the CDR3: TGTGCCAGCTCACCACCCGCAAGTGGGGGCTACACCTTC. As protein: CASSPPASGGYTF.

This clonotype was counted a few times. V is TRBV7-2 and J is TRBJ2-5; 8 bases are a match to TRBD1. This CDR3 contains 14 residues. Looked up from germline, CDR1 is SGHTA and CDR2 is FQGNSA. Trimming removed 5 bases from V and 2 bases from J; junction bases left unmatched: 4. The CDR3 sequence is CASSPDRAQETQYF. The DNA of the CDR3 is TGTGCCAGCAGCCCGGACAGGGCACAAGAGACCCAGTACTTC.

In its sample, this clonotype was seen a few times. The genes are TRBV7-2 and TRBJ1-2, with 7 bases lining up with TRBD1. The ends lost 5 bases at V and 8 bases at J; junction bases unmatched: 11. The length of the CDR3 is 14 residues. Germline values: CDR1 SGHTA, CDR2 FQGNSA. The CDR3 region has the DNA TGTGCCAGCAGCAGGACAGGACCGTTGCGGGGCTACACCTTC. Its translation is CASSRTGPLRGYTF.

This clonotype was observed a few times. The chain links TRBV29-1 to TRBJ1-2; TRBD1 is a possible D gene (5 bases). Trimming cost V 7 bases and J 4 bases, with 16 bases left between them. The CDR3 sequence is 13 residues long. Germline CDR1 reads SQVTM; CDR2 reads ANQGSEA. Written as DNA, the CDR3 is TGCAGCGCCGGGGAGAGGGGAGGCTATGGCTACACCTTC. It specifies CSAGERGGYGYTF.

This clonotype was seen a few times. CDR3 in amino acids: CASSLTPTGLGYTF. CDR3 nucleotides: TGTGCCAGCAGTTTAACCCCAACAGGGCTTGGCTACACCTTC. V gene TRBV12-3 or TRBV12-4 combines with J gene TRBJ1-2, with D possibly matching TRBD1 (6 bases). V dropped 2 bases and J dropped 7 bases, with 14 bases sitting between them. This CDR3 contains 14 residues.

The chain joins TRBV5-4 to TRBJ1-2; 8 nucleotides agree with TRBD1. The CDR3 covers 16 residues. After removal of 6 bases from V and 3 bases from J, the junction contained 13 bases not matched to a gene. Germline CDR1 SGHNT, CDR2 YYREEE (reference sequence). CDR3 bases: TGTGCCAGCAAATTTTCGGCAGGGGGCGCAGACTATGGCTACACCTTC. It specifies CASKFSAGGADYGYTF.

This clonotype was picked up many times. V usage is TRBV28 and J usage is TRBJ2-7; D is undetermined. The germline CDR1 and CDR2 sequences are MDHEN and SYDVKM. V dropped 8 bases and J dropped 0 bases, with 8 bases sitting between them. There are 12 residues in the CDR3. The CDR3 loop is CASGRISYEQYF. The CDR3 bases are TGTGCCAGCGGACGGATCTCCTACGAGCAGTACTTC.

This clonotype has more than one count but fewer than ten. V is TRBV24-1 and J is TRBJ1-2, with D possibly matching TRBD1 (5 bases). Germline V gene data show CDR1 as KGHDR and CDR2 as SFDVKD. With 9 bases removed from V and 4 bases from J, the gap between germline ends came to 8 bases. The CDR3 has 11 residues. CDR3 nucleotide sequence: TGTGCCACCGAGGACATCTATGGCTACACCTTC. This translates into CATEDIYGYTF.